This T cell receptor beta chain was profiled in a study of blood T cell repertoires in COVID-19. Per the germline V gene, CDR1 is SGHRS and CDR2 is YFSETQ. With 3 bases removed from V and 5 bases from J, the gap between germline ends came to 15 bases. The CDR3 is 15 residues long. Clones were sequenced by immunoSEQ multiplex PCR, and TCRdb holds only the in-frame ones, with some missing. The data contain tens of thousands of clones, approximately 80% of them singletons. The chain couples TRBV5-1 to TRBJ1-3; no definite D call. The receptor comes from an older man with acute or convalescent COVID-19. Sequencing used peripheral blood. The CDR3, as DNA: TGCGCCAGCAGCTCATGGACGGGGAGGCGAAACACCATATATTTT. It yields the protein CASSSWTGRRNTIYF. The whole variable domain, remainder taken from reference TRBV5-1 and TRBJ1-3, is KAGVTQTPRYLIKTRGQQVTLSCSPISGHRSVSWYQQTPGQGLQFLFEYFSETQRNKGNFPGRFSGRQFSNSRSEMNVSTLELGDSALYLCASSSWTGRRNTIYFGEGSWLTVV.